Each of the 8 T cell receptor beta chains below was sequenced from the same sample in a study of STAT5B mutations in CD4+ large granular lymphocyte leukemia. Clones were sequenced by immunoSEQ multiplex PCR, and TCRdb holds only the in-frame ones, with some missing. The sample records 25,000 to 35,000 clones, about 70% being singletons. Source material: CD4+ T cells from blood buffy coats. The receptors come from a human donor in good health.

The chain couples TRBV18 to TRBJ2-1; TRBD1 might be the D (6 bases). V was cut by 6 bases and J by 12 bases, with 21 bases left in between. Per the germline V gene, CDR1 is KGHSH and CDR2 is LQKENI. CDR3 length: 14 amino acids. The DNA of the CDR3 is TGTGCCAGCTCCGTCGGACAGAGCCCGCGCGGGCAGTTCTTC. It yields the protein CASSVGQSPRGQFF.

This sequence joins TRBV6-1 and TRBJ2-7; 9 nucleotides line up with TRBD2. Germline trimming cut 1 base from V and 3 bases from J; bases unmatched to any gene: 4. CDR1 MNHNS and CDR2 SASEGT come from the germline V gene. This CDR3 is built from 15 residues. The DNA of the CDR3 is TGTGCCAGCAGTGAAGGTCTAGCGGGGAACTACGAGCAGTACTTC. Protein: CASSEGLAGNYEQYF.

The chain recombines TRBV7-6 with TRBJ2-7; the D gene is possibly TRBD1 (6 bases). Germline V gene sequence: CDR1 SGHVS, CDR2 FNYEAQ. Trimming shortened V by 1 base and J by 3 bases, and 13 bases separated the two germline ends. The CDR3 consists of 15 residues. The CDR3 sequence: CASSLDGTPNYEQYF. The CDR3 DNA reads TGTGCCAGCAGCTTAGACGGGACACCCAACTACGAGCAGTACTTC.

The chain employs TRBV5-4 and TRBJ2-3; possible D gene TRBD2, 6 bases. Germline assignment: CDR1 SGHNT and CDR2 YYREEE (reference sequence). CDR3 length: 14 amino acids. Trimming removed 4 bases from V and 3 bases from J, with 12 bases in between. The CDR3 sequence: CASSLGGSTDTQYF. The DNA for the CDR3 is TGTGCCAGCAGCCTAGGAGGGAGTACAGATACGCAGTATTTT.

This sequence joins TRBV11-3 and TRBJ2-2, with D possibly being TRBD1 or TRBD2 (7 bases each). Deletions cut 3 bases from V and 0 bases from J, with 23 bases between. The CDR3 runs to 20 residues. Germline CDR1 reads SGHNT; CDR2 reads YENEEA. The CDR3 reads CASSFHINRGLIANTGELFF. CDR3 sequence (DNA): TGTGCCAGCAGCTTTCATATTAACAGGGGACTAATCGCGAACACCGGGGAGCTGTTTTTT.

V gene TRBV5-5 combines with J gene TRBJ2-7; 10 bases line up with TRBD2. V dropped 5 bases and J dropped 2; count of bases not matched to a gene: 4. This CDR3 contains 14 residues. Germline CDR1 reads SGHKS; CDR2 reads YYEKEE (reference sequence). CDR3 protein: CASRLAGGPYEQYF. For the CDR3, the DNA is TGTGCCAGCAGGTTAGCGGGAGGTCCCTACGAGCAGTACTTC.

This clone was observed a single time. This chain joins TRBV19 and TRBJ1-1; D possibly corresponds to TRBD1 (5 bases). The V and J ends lost 6 bases and 1 base respectively, with 15 bases between them. The CDR3 is 15 residues long. Per germline, CDR1 LNHDA and CDR2 SQIVND (reference sequence). The CDR3 region is CASSVREDRNTEAFF. The CDR3 DNA follows: TGTGCCAGTAGCGTACGAGAAGACAGGAACACTGAAGCTTTCTTT.

J is TRBJ2-2 and V is TRBV19; D not resolved. Trimming cost V 6 bases and J 3 bases, with 14 bases left between them. Germline-derived CDR1 and CDR2 are LNHDA and SQIVND (reference sequence). The CDR3 sequence is 15 residues long. For the CDR3, the DNA is TGTGCCAGTAGGCGTTCGGGCGGAGACACCGGGGAGCTGTTTTTT. Protein: CASRRSGGDTGELFF.